This T cell receptor beta chain stems from a study of T cells after yellow fever vaccination. Findings and caveats of the study: Some clonotypes, a small share, were shared between CD4 and CD8 compartments. The secondary response was weaker but peaked faster, day 5 versus 15.

This clonotype has a handful of counts. Its antigen is unknown. In making TCR cDNA, 5'RACE template switching added a universal primer site and UMIs to it. TCRdb ran MiXCR on the 5' RACE reads and lists one entry per CDR3 protein. Among roughly 300,000 distinct CDR3 sequences listed, about 6.6% were seen once. With V trimmed by 2 bases and J by 2 bases, 2 bases remained unmatched. The CDR3 has 15 amino acids. The germline V gene encodes CDR1 SGHRS and CDR2 YFSETQ. This chain connects TRBV5-1 to TRBJ2-5, with 11 bases matching TRBD2. The receptor was isolated from a man aged 18 to 30 who received the YFV17D yellow fever vaccine. The starting material was PBMCs, obtained more than 40 days after the first yellow fever vaccination. CDR3 in amino acids: CASSFSGGGQETQYF. CDR3 nucleotides: TGCGCCAGCAGCTTTAGCGGGGGGGGGCAAGAGACCCAGTACTTC.